This is a list of T cell receptor beta chains from one sample in a study of radiotherapy plus CTLA-4 blockade in lung cancer. Produced via immunoSEQ multiplex PCR; TCRdb's table is partial and in-frame only. The data hold 50,000 to 65,000 clones, with around 80% observed a single time. The sequenced sample was peripheral blood, obtained from a patient treated with radiotherapy plus ipilimumab. These TCRs come from a human donor with non-small cell lung cancer who had a partial response to radiotherapy plus ipilimumab. Both conserved end residues are part of each CDR3.

V gene: TRBV13
J gene: TRBJ1-4
CDR3 protein: CASSLRQLGEKLFF

V gene: TRBV19
J gene: TRBJ1-1
CDR3 protein: CASSFTANTEAFF

V gene: TRBV30
J gene: TRBJ2-7
CDR3 protein: CAWSVGSGGRFYEQYF

V gene: TRBV7-9
J gene: TRBJ1-6
CDR3 protein: CASRPGQGIHSPLHF

V gene: TRBV4-2
J gene: TRBJ2-7
CDR3 protein: CASSQQSQTYEQYF

V gene: TRBV6-5
J gene: TRBJ1-5
CDR3 protein: CASSYDGGADGQPQHF

V gene: TRBV19
J gene: TRBJ2-7
CDR3 protein: CASSRGNQGQGSYEQYF

V gene: TRBV30
J gene: TRBJ2-7
CDR3 protein: CAWSRPGQGTEQYF

V gene: TRBV14
J gene: TRBJ2-2
CDR3 protein: CASRNNRGNTGELFF

V gene: TRBV9
J gene: TRBJ1-6
CDR3 protein: CASSATGGDSPLHF

V gene: TRBV19
J gene: TRBJ2-7
CDR3 protein: CASSIKGTEGYEQYF

V gene: TRBV9
J gene: TRBJ2-7
CDR3 protein: CASSVGTGSGDEQYF

V gene: TRBV27
J gene: TRBJ1-2
CDR3 protein: CASSYHGIYGYTF

V gene: TRBV5-8
J gene: TRBJ1-1
CDR3 protein: CASRTTGPSTTEAFF

V gene: TRBV5-1
J gene: TRBJ1-1
CDR3 protein: CASSNLAGTEAFF

V gene: TRBV28
J gene: TRBJ1-1
CDR3 protein: CAILDRANTEAFF

V gene: TRBV7-3
J gene: TRBJ2-5
CDR3 protein: CASSQGLAGKETQYF

V gene: TRBV7-2
J gene: TRBJ2-7
CDR3 protein: CASSLSSQGLYEQYF

V gene: TRBV9
J gene: TRBJ2-1
CDR3 protein: CASSLGDSNNEQFF

V gene: TRBV19
J gene: TRBJ2-2
CDR3 protein: CASSLGGMTTGELFF

V gene: TRBV5-1
J gene: TRBJ2-1
CDR3 protein: CASSFRGLTPGNEQFF

V gene: TRBV28
J gene: TRBJ2-7
CDR3 protein: CASSLPFSGEFYEQYF

V gene: TRBV5-1
J gene: TRBJ2-1
CDR3 protein: CASRLAGDYNEQFF

V gene: TRBV11-2
J gene: TRBJ2-5
CDR3 protein: CASSSGRGTETQYF

V gene: TRBV18
J gene: TRBJ2-7
CDR3 protein: CASSPGQGSYEQYF

V gene: TRBV5-1
J gene: TRBJ2-7
CDR3 protein: CASSLGGTAAYYEQYF

V gene: TRBV5-4
J gene: TRBJ2-7
CDR3 protein: CASSLAGSYEQYF

V gene: TRBV29-1
J gene: TRBJ2-7
CDR3 protein: CSASIGRGPSPTYEQYF

V gene: TRBV28
J gene: TRBJ1-1
CDR3 protein: CASSQGRIGTEAFF

V gene: TRBV10-2
J gene: TRBJ1-6
CDR3 protein: CASSEDRVGSPLHF

V gene: TRBV6-1
J gene: TRBJ2-7
CDR3 protein: CASRSGQGFPYEQYF

V gene: TRBV5-1
J gene: TRBJ2-7
CDR3 protein: CASSLETVYPEQYF

V gene: TRBV18
J gene: TRBJ1-5
CDR3 protein: CASSPGGGSEQPQHF

V gene: TRBV19
J gene: TRBJ1-5
CDR3 protein: CASSTSRTGYGQPQHF

V gene: TRBV29-1
J gene: TRBJ2-5
CDR3 protein: CSAHRGQETQYF

V gene: TRBV15
J gene: TRBJ1-1
CDR3 protein: CATSRGGNTEAFF

V gene: TRBV4-3
J gene: TRBJ2-2
CDR3 protein: CASSQRPQGTGGSGELFF

V gene: TRBV11-2
J gene: TRBJ2-5
CDR3 protein: CASSLGDRDRETQYF

V gene: TRBV27
J gene: TRBJ1-2
CDR3 protein: CASSPSTGRGGYTF

V gene: TRBV19
J gene: TRBJ2-5
CDR3 protein: CASMKAGEWEQYF

V gene: TRBV25-1
J gene: TRBJ2-5
CDR3 protein: CASSNPGETQYF

V gene: TRBV25-1
J gene: TRBJ1-6
CDR3 protein: CASSAQGSSPLHF

V gene: TRBV7-8
J gene: TRBJ2-7
CDR3 protein: CASSTNLAGLTYEQYF

V gene: TRBV7-2
J gene: TRBJ1-2
CDR3 protein: CASSRSTGGASYGYTF

V gene: TRBV30
J gene: TRBJ1-2
CDR3 protein: CAWNPVVGYTF

V gene: TRBV10-2
J gene: TRBJ2-3
CDR3 protein: CASSESGVAGGQDTQYF

V gene: TRBV19
J gene: TRBJ1-1
CDR3 protein: CASKGSLGSNMNTEAFF

V gene: TRBV30
J gene: TRBJ1-5
CDR3 protein: CAWGRQGVANQPQHF

V gene: TRBV18
J gene: TRBJ2-3
CDR3 protein: CASSLDQGSGDTQYF

V gene: TRBV6-1
J gene: TRBJ2-1
CDR3 protein: CASHRDLFSYNEQFF

V gene: TRBV6-6
J gene: TRBJ2-7
CDR3 protein: CASRPGTGAYEQYF

V gene: TRBV10-3
J gene: TRBJ2-3
CDR3 protein: CAISELAGGQTDTQYF

V gene: TRBV6-1
J gene: TRBJ1-4
CDR3 protein: CASSEPAAPTNEKLFF

V gene: TRBV28
J gene: TRBJ2-7
CDR3 protein: CASSFISSFGTYEQYF

V gene: TRBV28
J gene: TRBJ2-2
CDR3 protein: CASSSPGQGNLWELFF

V gene: TRBV4-2
J gene: TRBJ2-1
CDR3 protein: CASSQVGSGLYNEQFF